The next 28 T cell receptor beta chains were all read from a single sample in a study of beta chain features in type 1 diabetes. Overall study findings and caveats: Type 1 diabetes patients had TCRB CDR3s that were shorter (moderately but significantly so) in all four CD4+ subsets.

These receptors are not linked to any known antigen. The sequenced template was cDNA made from the entire isolated RNA. Profiled with immunoSEQ multiplex PCR; TCRdb holds only in-frame clones, not every one. The sample carries around 340,000 clones, 7% to 10% recorded once. The sequenced material came from central memory CD4+ T cells from blood. These receptors originate from a man aged 25 to 40 with type 1 diabetes.

The sample holds one count of this clone. The chain has TRBV10-3 and TRBJ1-2; unclear D gene. V was shortened by 0 bases and J by 6 bases, with 14 bases between the two germline ends. The CDR3 loop spans 15 amino acids. The germline V gene encodes CDR1 ENHRY and CDR2 SYGVKD. DNA for the CDR3: TGTGCCATCAGTGAGTCGGGCAGTGCGGGTGATGGCTACACCTTC. This gives the protein CAISESGSAGDGYTF.

This clone was observed a few times. The chain is built from TRBV5-1 and TRBJ1-2, with D hard to call. V dropped 4 bases and J dropped 4 bases, with 14 bases sitting between them. Germline V gene lookup returns CDR1 SGHRS and CDR2 YFSETQ. The CDR3 length is 14 residues. The CDR3 spells CASSASPGSYGYTF. Written as DNA, the CDR3 is TGCGCCAGCAGCGCTTCCCCGGGTAGCTATGGCTACACCTTC.

This clone showed up just a few times. The CDR3: CASETGGDEKLFF. The CDR3 DNA reads as TGTGCCAGCGAAACAGGGGGTGATGAAAAACTGTTTTTT. The V and J genes are TRBV18 and TRBJ1-4, with TRBD1 matching 8 bases. This CDR3 contains 13 residues. CDR1 is KGHSH and CDR2 is LQKENI in the germline V gene. Losses at the gene ends were 8 bases for V and 6 bases for J; bases not matched to a gene: 5.

This clone was found a few times. The chain is built from TRBV18 and TRBJ2-2; D possibly matches TRBD1 or TRBD2 (5 bases each). Germline CDR1 KGHSH, CDR2 LQKENI. The CDR3 has 15 residues. With 4 bases removed from V and 5 bases from J, the gap between germline ends came to 14 bases. The chain's CDR3 is CASSLMRGSTGELFF. The CDR3 nucleotides read TGTGCCAGCTCACTGATGAGGGGCTCGACCGGGGAGCTGTTTTTT.

This clone was counted only a few times. The chain has TRBV6-6 and TRBJ2-1; 7 nucleotides match TRBD2. The CDR3 extends over 15 amino acids. V gave up 6 bases and J gave up 0 bases; unmatched junction bases: 5. CDR1 and CDR2 from the germline V gene are MNHNY and SVGAGI (reference sequence). The CDR3 DNA is TGTGCCAGCAGGGCTCTAGCGGCCTCCTACAATGAGCAGTTCTTC. Protein sequence: CASRALAASYNEQFF.

This clone occurred a few times. This chain links TRBV1 with TRBJ2-1; the table's D gene call, TRBD2, was not cross checked with the DNA. TRBV1 is listed as a pseudogene. The CDR3 contains 19 residues. The CDR3 reads CTSSQEVLAGGLSYNEQFF. The CDR3 DNA follows: TGCACCAGCAGCCAAGAAGTCCTAGCGGGGGGTCTCTCCTACAATGAGCAGTTCTTC.

This clone was observed a handful of times. The chain links TRBV7-2 to TRBJ1-1; TRBD1 agrees at 7 bases. V shed 0 bases and J 1 base; nucleotides not matched to a gene: 2. The CDR3 covers 15 residues. Germline CDR1 and CDR2: SGHTA and FQGNSA. Here the CDR3 reads CASSLAGGGNTEAFF. CDR3 nucleotide sequence: TGTGCCAGCAGCTTAGCAGGGGGCGGGAACACTGAAGCTTTCTTT.

The chain uses TRBV5-1 and TRBJ2-7; D may correspond to TRBD1 or TRBD2 (5 bases each). V shed 0 bases and J shed 4 bases, with 14 bases lying between them. CDR3 length: 15 residues. Germline CDR1 reads SGHRS; CDR2 reads YFSETQ. The CDR3 nucleotides are TGCGCCAGCAGCTTGGTTCTCGGGGCTGGATACGAGCAGTACTTC. Its protein product is CASSLVLGAGYEQYF.

This clone was picked up many times. The same CDR3 can be traced to other DNA sequences in this sample. The gene calls are TRBV7-2 and TRBJ1-5; D gene ambiguous. Germline V gene lookup returns CDR1 SGHTA and CDR2 FQGNSA. This CDR3 spans 12 amino acids. With 1 base removed from V and 7 bases from J, the gap between germline ends came to 5 bases. Here the CDR3 reads CASSLGNQPQHF. As DNA, the CDR3 is TGTGCCAGCAGCTTAGGGAACCAGCCCCAGCATTTT.

The genes are TRBV5-6 and TRBJ2-2; D is possibly TRBD1 (6 bases). The CDR3 runs 14 residues. Trimming left V 4 bases short and J 4 bases short, with 11 bases between. Per germline, CDR1 SGHDT and CDR2 YYEEEE. CDR3 region: CASSPRTVTGELFF. Written as DNA, the CDR3 is TGTGCCAGCAGCCCGAGGACAGTCACCGGGGAGCTGTTTTTT.

The V and J genes are TRBV30 and TRBJ2-5; 7 bases agree with TRBD1. V was clipped by 4 bases and J by 4 bases; unmatched bases: 6. From germline, CDR1 is GTSNPN and CDR2 SVGIG (reference sequence). This CDR3 region has 13 residues. The CDR3 spells CAWTVRQGETQYF. The CDR3 DNA reads as TGTGCCTGGACCGTGAGACAGGGAGAGACCCAGTACTTC. Variable domain in full (rest from reference TRBV30 and TRBJ2-5): SQTIHQWPATLVQPVGSPLSLECTVEGTSNPNLYWYRQAAGRGLQLLFYSVGIGQISSEVPQNLSASRPQDRQFILSSKKLLLSDSGFYLCAWTVRQGETQYFGPGTRLLVL.

This clone was counted a few times. The rearrangement joins TRBV30 to TRBJ1-1, with D perhaps TRBD1 (6 bases). The germline V gene encodes CDR1 GTSNPN and CDR2 SVGIG (reference sequence). The germline V and J ends were trimmed by 3 bases and 0 bases, with 17 bases remaining between them. This CDR3 is built from 16 residues. The CDR3 coding sequence is TGTGCCTGGAGACAAGCGACAGGACTTATGAACACTGAAGCTTTCTTT. Its protein product is CAWRQATGLMNTEAFF.

This clone has a handful of counts. The chain links TRBV19 to TRBJ2-2; D gene unclear. The V end lost 5 bases, the J end lost 4 bases, and 20 bases lay between the germline ends. Germline V gives CDR1 LNHDA, CDR2 SQIVND (reference sequence). CDR3 length: 17 amino acids. CDR3 sequence reads: CASSLRYRPTGTGELFF. In nucleotides, the CDR3 is TGTGCCAGTAGTTTACGATATAGGCCGACCGGCACCGGGGAGCTGTTTTTT.

The chain is built from TRBV7-2 and TRBJ2-4; 9 positions agree with TRBD2. Germline values: CDR1 SGHTA, CDR2 FQGNSA. Trimming at V came to 5 bases and at J to 1 base, leaving 6 bases not matched to a gene. The CDR3 runs 16 residues. This CDR3 reads CASSTPSGAAKNIQYF. CDR3 coding DNA: TGTGCCAGCAGCACGCCTAGCGGGGCGGCCAAAAACATTCAGTACTTC. The variable domain in full, completed from reference TRBV7-2 and TRBJ2-4, reads GAGVSQSPSNKVTEKGKDVELRCDPISGHTALYWYRQSLGQGLEFLIYFQGNSAPDKSGLPSDRFSAERTGGSVSTLTIQRTQQEDSAVYLCASSTPSGAAKNIQYFGAGTRLSVL.

This clone was observed a few times. The rearrangement joins TRBV20-1 to TRBJ1-2, with D uncertain. The CDR3 runs 11 residues. V gave up 5 bases and J gave up 8 bases, with 12 bases separating them. Germline-derived CDR1 and CDR2 are DFQATT and SNEGSKA (reference sequence). In nucleotides, the CDR3 is TGCAGTGCTGGAGCGGTTGAGGGCTACACCTTC. This sequence encodes CSAGAVEGYTF.

The DNA for the CDR3 is TGTGCCAGCAGCCAAGGCACTAGCGGGGGGGCCTCGGGAGAGACCCAGTACTTC. Protein sequence: CASSQGTSGGASGETQYF. The gene calls are TRBV11-2 and TRBJ2-5; the match to TRBD2 covers 13 bases. Germline CDR1 and CDR2: SGHAT and FQNNGV. The CDR3 has 18 amino acids. The J segment lost 4 bases and the V segment lost 5 bases, leaving 13 bases of the junction unmatched. The whole variable domain, filled in from reference TRBV11-2 and TRBJ2-5, reads EAGVAQSPRYKIIEKRQSVAFWCNPISGHATLYWYQQILGQGPKLLIQFQNNGVVDDSQLPKDRFSAERLKGVDSTLKIQPAKLEDSAVYLCASSQGTSGGASGETQYFGPGTRLLVL.

The CDR3 sequence: CASRMSERNTEAFF. DNA of the CDR3: TGTGCCAGCAGGATGAGCGAGAGGAACACTGAAGCTTTCTTT. V usage is TRBV6-6 and J usage is TRBJ1-1; D remains unclear. Germline CDR1 and CDR2: MNHNY and SVGAGI (reference sequence). The CDR3 extends over 14 amino acids. Trimming left V 6 bases short and J 1 base short, with 12 bases between.

The genes are TRBV7-2 and TRBJ2-7, with 8 bases aligning to TRBD2. Germline V gene lookup returns CDR1 SGHTA and CDR2 FQGNSA. V trimming: 8 bases; J trimming: 4 bases; junction bases outside the gene matches: 13. The CDR3 extends over 15 amino acids. The CDR3 bases are TGTGCCAGCCTCCGGGCGGGGGGAAGTCGGTACGAGCAGTACTTC. It specifies CASLRAGGSRYEQYF.

This clone was detected only a few times. The chain is built from TRBV30 and TRBJ2-5; possible D gene TRBD2, 6 bases. The ends were cut back, 6 bases at V and 4 bases at J, with 18 bases in the middle. Germline V CDR1 and CDR2: GTSNPN, SVGIG (reference sequence). The CDR3 loop spans 14 amino acids. CDR3 sequence (DNA): TGTGCCTGTCCTAGCGATGCCTATGGAGAGACCCAGTACTTC. It yields the protein CACPSDAYGETQYF.

The chain couples TRBV14 to TRBJ2-1; TRBD1 matches at 10 bases. Germline values: CDR1 SGHDN, CDR2 FVKESK. The CDR3 is 19 residues long. V shed 1 base and J 10 bases; nucleotides not matched to a gene: 19. The CDR3 loop reads CASSQVFRYGSGQGNEQFF. In DNA form, the CDR3 reads TGTGCCAGCAGCCAAGTTTTCAGGTACGGATCGGGACAGGGGAACGAGCAGTTCTTC. The variable domain in full, with the rest retrieved from reference TRBV14 and TRBJ2-1, is EAGVTQFPSHSVIEKGQTVTLRCDPISGHDNLYWYRRVMGKEIKFLLHFVKESKQDESGMPNNRFLAERTGGTYSTLKVQPAELEDSGVYFCASSQVFRYGSGQGNEQFFGPGTRLTVL.

There are a few counts of this clone. The chain's CDR3 is CASSSGTSGETQYF. In DNA form, the CDR3 reads TGTGCCAGCAGCTCCGGGACTAGCGGAGAGACCCAGTACTTC. The V call is TRBV7-2, the J call TRBJ2-5, with 11 positions matching TRBD2. The CDR3 totals 14 residues. J was trimmed by 4 bases and V by 4 bases; bases with no gene match: 2. Germline-derived CDR1 and CDR2 are SGHTA and FQGNSA.

V is TRBV6-5 and J is TRBJ2-5, with D possibly matching TRBD2 (6 bases). Between the trimmed V and J ends, which lost 5 bases and 5 bases, there was a span of 18 bases. Germline assignment: CDR1 MNHEY and CDR2 SVGAGI. The CDR3 sequence is 15 residues long. The CDR3 region is CASSRSGSAGETQYF. CDR3 in DNA: TGTGCCAGCAGTCGTAGCGGATCTGCCGGGGAGACCCAGTACTTC.

J is TRBJ2-1 and V is TRBV4-3; D perhaps matches TRBD2 (6 bases). Trimming shortened V by 3 bases and J by 6 bases, and 24 bases separated the two germline ends. The CDR3 covers 18 residues. In germline, CDR1 is LGHNA, CDR2 YSLEER. The DNA for the CDR3 is TGCGCCAGCAGCCATTCAACCGGCCGGACTATCCCGTCCAATGAGCAGTTCTTC. Translating it yields CASSHSTGRTIPSNEQFF.

This clone was picked up many times. The rearrangement joins TRBV28 to TRBJ2-7; TRBD1 matches at 7 bases. Trimming at V came to 5 bases and at J to 2 bases, leaving 6 bases not matched to a gene. Germline-derived CDR1 and CDR2 are MDHEN and SYDVKM. This CDR3 comprises 14 residues. CDR3 sequence: CASSPQTGTYEQYF. In DNA, the CDR3 is TGTGCCAGCAGTCCGCAGACAGGGACCTACGAGCAGTACTTC. The complete variable domain, with remaining parts taken from reference TRBV28 and TRBJ2-7, reads DVKVTQSSRYLVKRTGEKVFLECVQDMDHENMFWYRQDPGLGLRLIYFSYDVKMKEKGDIPEGYSVSREKKERFSLILESASTNQTSMYLCASSPQTGTYEQYFGPGTRLTVT.

This clone has only a few counts. V usage is TRBV5-4 and J usage is TRBJ2-3, with 9 nucleotides matching TRBD2. Unmatched junction bases numbered 11, after V lost 0 bases and J lost 6 bases. This CDR3 has 17 residues. Germline CDR1 and CDR2: SGHNT and YYREEE (reference sequence). The CDR3 loop reads CASSLEGLAARRDTQYF. Written as DNA, the CDR3 is TGTGCCAGCAGCTTGGAGGGACTAGCTGCTAGAAGGGATACGCAGTATTTT. The full variable domain, its missing parts supplied by reference TRBV5-4 and TRBJ2-3, is ETGVTQSPTHLIKTRGQQVTLRCSSQSGHNTVSWYQQALGQGPQFIFQYYREEENGRGNFPPRFSGLQFPNYSSELNVNALELDDSALYLCASSLEGLAARRDTQYFGPGTRLTVL.

This CDR3 is CASSPDRARRYEQYF. The CDR3 coding sequence is TGTGCCAGCAGCCCAGACAGGGCACGAAGATACGAGCAGTACTTC. The chain uses TRBV5-6 and TRBJ2-7; TRBD1 matches 7 bases. The CDR3 runs to 15 residues. From germline, CDR1 is SGHDT and CDR2 YYEEEE. V dropped 4 bases and J dropped 4; count of bases not matched to a gene: 11.

This clone was seen only a few times. Additional DNA sequences in this sample encode the identical CDR3. The CDR3, as DNA: TGTGCCAGCAGTGAGAAGGTTAATTCACCCCTCCACTTT. It translates to CASSEKVNSPLHF. The chain has TRBV6-1 and TRBJ1-6; D unresolved. CDR3 size: 13 residues. The germline V gene encodes CDR1 MNHNS and CDR2 SASEGT. Trimming left V 3 bases short and J 6 bases short, with 6 bases between.

This clone was observed a few times. The V gene is TRBV6-5, the J gene TRBJ2-3, with 8 bases lining up with TRBD1. Trimming took 6 bases from V and 1 from J; bases not matched to a gene: 6. The germline V gene has CDR1 MNHEY and CDR2 SVGAGI. CDR3 length: 15 residues. CDR3 nucleotide sequence: TGTGCCAGCAGAACGACAGGGGCTGGCACAGATACGCAGTATTTT. Its translation is CASRTTGAGTDTQYF.